The rows below give T cell receptor beta chains drawn from one sample of a study of shared clonotypes between healthy human individuals. Method: immunoSEQ multiplex PCR; TCRdb's copy keeps in-frame clones and lacks some. Counted here are approximately 320,000 clones, roughly 70% occurring once; the ten biggest clones make up around 10%. The sample was memory CD4+ T cells sorted from blood. The receptor source for this set is a young man in good health. CDR3s include the opening cysteine and the closing phenylalanine or tryptophan. A D gene is named only where the DNA matches it firmly. Where a row states a size, it is once, few, many or the class of an expanded clone; other rows omit it.

size: few; D: -; V: TRBV5-8; J: TRBJ1-5; DNA: TGTGCCAGCAGCCCTAATAGGGGGACCGAAAATCAGCCCCAGCATTTT; CDR3: CASSPNRGTENQPQHF
size: -; D: -; V: TRBV30; J: TRBJ1-5; DNA: TGTGCCTGGAGCGGGGGGGTCGATCAGCCCCAGCATTTT; CDR3: CAWSGGVDQPQHF
size: -; D: -; V: TRBV18; J: TRBJ2-2; DNA: TGTGCCAGCTCACCACCGGAAGATACCGGGGAGCTGTTTTTT; CDR3: CASSPPEDTGELFF
size: -; D: -; V: TRBV12-5; J: TRBJ2-5; DNA: TGTGCTAGTGGTAGAGGGAGTGGGGAGACCCAGTACTTC; CDR3: CASGRGSGETQYF
size: -; D: -; V: TRBV28; J: TRBJ1-2; DNA: TGTGCCAGCAGTCCGGGACAATCCGATTATGGCTACACCTTC; CDR3: CASSPGQSDYGYTF
size: -; D: TRBD2; V: TRBV7-9; J: TRBJ2-2; DNA: TGTGCCAGCAGCTTAGGGACTAGCGGGAGACGCACCGGGGAGCTGTTTTTT; CDR3: CASSLGTSGRRTGELFF
size: few; D: -; V: TRBV12-5; J: TRBJ2-2; DNA: TGTGCTAGTGGTTTGATTCGTAGTGGCACCGGGGAGCTGTTTTTT; CDR3: CASGLIRSGTGELFF
size: -; D: -; V: TRBV5-4; J: TRBJ1-4; DNA: TGTGCCAGCAGCCAGGATATCGGCGTTAATGAAAAACTGTTTTTT; CDR3: CASSQDIGVNEKLFF
size: -; D: -; V: TRBV7-8; J: TRBJ1-5; DNA: TGTGCCAGCGGCGTCGAGGGTCGTCAGCCCCAGCATTTT; CDR3: CASGVEGRQPQHF
size: -; D: TRBD2; V: TRBV5-6; J: TRBJ2-1; DNA: TGTGCCAGCAGCTTGGTTCCTAGCGGGAGGGGGCTCAATGAGCAGTTCTTC; CDR3: CASSLVPSGRGLNEQFF
size: few; D: -; V: TRBV7-8; J: TRBJ2-1; DNA: TGTGCCAGCAGCTTAGTAGGGAATGAGCAGTTCTTC; CDR3: CASSLVGNEQFF
size: -; D: -; V: TRBV6-6; J: TRBJ2-7; DNA: TGTGCCAGCAGTCGTGGGAACGAGCAGTACTTC; CDR3: CASSRGNEQYF